The next 32 T cell receptor beta chains were all read from a single sample in a study of blood T cells in healthy people across ages. PCR was performed a second time for roughly 7 to 12 cycles using a sample-barcoded 5' primer and a J-beta primer mix. TCRdb reanalysed the 5' RACE reads using MiXCR and keeps one entry per CDR3 protein. The table lists some 790,000 distinct CDR3 sequences, roughly 26% of them singletons. Material: blood. Receptors originate from a woman of 80 years or more in good health.

This clonotype was observed many times. The J gene is TRBJ2-3, the V gene TRBV6-5; D is undetermined. Germline V gives CDR1 MNHEY, CDR2 SVGAGI. This CDR3 is 11 amino acids long. V lost 8 bases and J 6 bases, leaving 9 bases between the germline ends. CDR3 DNA sequence: TGTGCCAGCTCCTACCGGGATACGCAGTATTTT. Translated, it gives CASSYRDTQYF.

This clonotype occurred a few times. V usage is TRBV11-3 and J usage is TRBJ2-3; 8 bases agree with TRBD1. Germline lookup yields CDR1 SGHNT and CDR2 YENEEA. The J segment lost 2 bases and the V segment lost 5 bases, leaving 6 bases of the junction unmatched. The CDR3 runs to 15 residues. Here the CDR3 reads CASSPPDRDTDTQYF. CDR3 in DNA: TGTGCCAGCAGCCCCCCGGACAGGGACACAGATACGCAGTATTTT. The full variable domain, in which reference TRBV11-3 and TRBJ2-3 provide the parts outside the CDR3, is EAGVVQSPRYKIIEKKQPVAFWCNPISGHNTLYWYLQNLGQGPELLIRYENEEAVDDSQLPKDRFSAERLKGVDSTLKIQPAELGDSAVYLCASSPPDRDTDTQYFGPGTRLTVL.

Many counts were recorded for this clonotype. The rearrangement links TRBV7-2 to TRBJ2-6; 8 bases are a match to TRBD1. Germline loops: CDR1 SGHTA, CDR2 FQGNSA. CDR3 length: 19 amino acids. V gave up 2 bases and J gave up 0 bases; unmatched junction bases: 9. The CDR3 sequence is CASSLTGHRGISGANVLTF. CDR3 DNA sequence: TGTGCCAGCAGCTTAACTGGGCACAGGGGGATCTCTGGGGCCAACGTCCTGACTTTC. Full variable domain (rest looked up from reference TRBV7-2 and TRBJ2-6): GAGVSQSPSNKVTEKGKDVELRCDPISGHTALYWYRQSLGQGLEFLIYFQGNSAPDKSGLPSDRFSAERTGGSVSTLTIQRTQQEDSAVYLCASSLTGHRGISGANVLTFGAGSRLTVL.

The J gene is TRBJ2-6, the V gene TRBV7-2; either TRBD1 or TRBD2 may supply D (6 bases each). Germline V gene sequence: CDR1 SGHTA, CDR2 FQGNSA. The V end was cut by 1 base, the J end by 4 bases, with 14 bases between. This CDR3 has 17 amino acids. CDR3 loop: CASSLGYRDSGANVLTF. The CDR3 coding sequence is TGTGCCAGCAGCTTAGGTTACAGGGACTCCGGGGCCAACGTCCTGACTTTC.

The chain combines TRBV13 with TRBJ1-4; D unclear. Trimming took off 3 bases at V and 3 bases at J, with 5 bases between the two ends. This CDR3 comprises 13 residues. The germline CDR1 and CDR2 sequences are PRHDT and FYEKMQ (reference sequence). The CDR3 nucleotides are TGTGCCAGCAGCTTCAGATCTAATGAAAAACTGTTTTTT. Amino acid sequence: CASSFRSNEKLFF.

The gene calls are TRBV5-1 and TRBJ2-6; perhaps TRBD1 as D (5 bases). The CDR3 runs 17 residues. Germline loops: CDR1 SGHRS, CDR2 YFSETQ. V was shortened by 0 bases and J by 2 bases, with 12 bases between the two germline ends. This chain's CDR3 is CASSLAVDNAGANVLTF. The CDR3, as DNA: TGCGCCAGCAGCTTGGCCGTGGACAATGCTGGGGCCAACGTCCTGACTTTC.

Of note for this clonotype: A much larger clone is a single base away; this may be a read error. This chain joins TRBV20-1 and TRBJ2-1; D unclear. Gene TRBJ2-7 matches the end of the DNA better, so the J call may be wrong. Germline loops: CDR1 DFQATT, CDR2 SNEGSKA (reference sequence). CDR3 length: 11 residues. The CDR3 protein is CSATPYNEQYF. In DNA, the CDR3 is TGCAGTGCTACCCCCTACAATGAGCAGTACTTC.

The sample holds a few counts of this clonotype. This may be a read error, as it is one base from a much larger clone. The chain links TRBV7-2 to TRBJ2-7, with 12 bases identical to TRBD2. Germline V gene data show CDR1 as SGHTA and CDR2 as FQGNSA. The CDR3 has 18 residues. V lost 1 base to trimming and J lost 7 bases; unmatched junction nucleotides: 14. The CDR3 loop is CASSLVPTSGGVNNEQYF. The CDR3 DNA reads TGTGCCAGCAGCTTAGTGCCGACTAGCGGGGGAGTTAACAATGAGCAGTACTTC.

This clonotype appeared many times. The J gene is TRBJ1-1, the V gene TRBV6-1; the D gene is possibly TRBD1 (5 bases). V lost 3 bases and J lost 4, with 18 bases in between. Germline lookup yields CDR1 MNHNS and CDR2 SASEGT. The CDR3 is 16 residues long. The CDR3 coding sequence is TGTGCCAGCAGTGACGCCCGACCCAGGGTGGGCACTGAAGCTTTCTTT. Amino acids: CASSDARPRVGTEAFF.

In this sample, this clonotype turned up many times. The V and J genes are TRBV9 and TRBJ2-7; TRBD1 aligns across 9 bases. This CDR3 is built from 14 residues. Germline V CDR1 and CDR2: SGDLS, YYNGEE. J was trimmed by 2 bases and V by 5 bases; bases with no gene match: 5. DNA of the CDR3: TGTGCCAGCAGTCCAAGACAGGGGGCCTACGAGCAGTACTTC. It translates to CASSPRQGAYEQYF.

There are a few counts of this clonotype. The chain combines TRBV12-3 or TRBV12-4 with TRBJ2-1; D unclear. The CDR3 length is 14 residues. The V end was cut by 6 bases, the J end by 4 bases, with 13 bases between. The CDR3 is CASSQYEPYNEQFF. The CDR3 DNA is TGTGCCAGCAGCCAATACGAGCCTTACAATGAGCAGTTCTTC.

In this sample, this clonotype turned up many times. The gene calls are TRBV15 and TRBJ2-3; weak D call: TRBD1 (6 bases). Germline values: CDR1 LNHNV, CDR2 YYDKDF (reference sequence). This CDR3 is built from 15 residues. V lost 6 bases, J lost 0 bases, and 13 bases lay in between. CDR3 region: CATSGRTASTDTQYF. The CDR3, as DNA: TGTGCCACCAGTGGCAGGACAGCAAGCACAGATACGCAGTATTTT.

As concerns this clonotype: Here the CDR3 omits its conserved ending phenylalanine or tryptophan, so a read error is the likely source. The genes are TRBV12-3 or TRBV12-4 and TRBJ2-3; D is tentatively TRBD1 or TRBD2 (5 bases each). V shed 1 base and J shed 9 bases, with 11 bases lying between them. There are 13 residues in the CDR3. CDR3 sequence: CASSLVGPPTQYS. CDR3 DNA sequence: TGTGCCAGCAGTTTAGTGGGACCACCGACGCAGTATTCT.

This clonotype was counted many times. The chain carries TRBV2 and TRBJ2-3; 10 bases align to TRBD2. Germline-derived CDR1 and CDR2 are SNHLY and FYNNEI. The V segment lost 6 bases and the J segment 4 bases; nucleotides outside the gene matches: 7. The CDR3 totals 15 residues. The CDR3 DNA reads as TGTGCCAGCAGAGGGGAGCGGGGGGGCGCAGATACGCAGTATTTT. Amino acids: CASRGERGGADTQYF.

A word on this clonotype: A much larger clone lies one base from this, so it may be a read error. The rearrangement links TRBV5-1 to TRBJ2-7; no firm D call. The germline CDR1 and CDR2 sequences are SGHRS and YFSETQ. CDR3 length: 13 amino acids. V lost 0 bases and J 6 bases, leaving 10 bases between the germline ends. The CDR3 protein is CASSLAPRLEQYF. The CDR3 DNA sequence: TGCGCCAGCAGCTTGGCTCCTCGTCTCGAGCAGTACTTC.

Remarks on this clonotype: Being one base from a much bigger clone, this may be a read error. The J gene is TRBJ2-5, the V gene TRBV7-6, with D tentatively TRBD2 (6 bases). The V end was cut by 5 bases, the J end by 11 bases, with 33 bases between. From germline, CDR1 is SGHVS and CDR2 FNYEAQ. The CDR3 extends over 18 amino acids. The CDR3 protein is CASSLRGSWTGGLNEQYF. The CDR3 coding sequence is TGTGCCAGCAGCCTGCGGGGTAGCTGGACCGGGGGACTGAATGAGCAGTACTTC.

The rearrangement joins TRBV7-2 to TRBJ2-1; the D is unclear. There are 13 residues in the CDR3. Germline V lookup: CDR1 SGHTA, CDR2 FQGNSA. Trimming removed 1 base at V and 7 bases at J, with 8 bases between. The CDR3 DNA follows: TGTGCCAGCAGCTTAGTTTTCGGGAATGAGCAGTTCTTC. It encodes CASSLVFGNEQFF.

Ten or more counts support this clonotype. This chain uses TRBV29-1 with TRBJ1-2; a possible D gene is TRBD1 (6 bases). Germline values: CDR1 SQVTM, CDR2 ANQGSEA. With 2 bases removed from V and 2 bases from J, the gap between germline ends came to 12 bases. The CDR3 contains 14 residues. CDR3 nucleotide sequence: TGCAGCGTTGAAAGTAGGGGGTTGAACTATGGCTACACCTTC. Translating gives CSVESRGLNYGYTF.

This rearrangement joins TRBV30 to TRBJ1-4; 10 nucleotides align to TRBD1. Trimming took 2 bases from V and 7 from J; bases not matched to a gene: 7. The CDR3 covers 15 residues. The germline CDR1 and CDR2 sequences are GTSNPN and SVGIG (reference sequence). The CDR3 reads CAWSTRQGAREKLFF. The CDR3 DNA reads TGTGCCTGGAGTACCCGACAGGGGGCGCGTGAAAAACTGTTTTTT.

This clonotype was seen only a few times. The chain is built from TRBV12-5 and TRBJ2-3; no clear D gene. Trimming took off 1 base at V and 0 bases at J, with 17 bases between the two ends. Germline CDR1 reads LGHNT; CDR2 reads FRNRAP. The CDR3 is made up of 18 amino acids. The CDR3 DNA reads as TGTGCTAGTGGTTTGGACATCACTTTCACGACTAGCACAGATACGCAGTATTTT. It encodes CASGLDITFTTSTDTQYF.

About this clonotype: A much larger clone differs from this one at a single base, so this may be a read error. The CDR3 bases are TGTGCCAGCACGGGGACAGGGGCTGTCAATGGGCAGTTCTTC. It codes for CASTGTGAVNGQFF. This chain links TRBV4-2 with TRBJ2-1; TRBD1 matches 10 bases. Germline V gene sequence: CDR1 LGHNA, CDR2 YNFKEQ. The CDR3 extends over 14 amino acids.

This clonotype was seen only a few times. The J gene is TRBJ1-3, the V gene TRBV28; maybe TRBD1 (5 bases). The CDR3 extends over 14 amino acids. Germline V CDR1 and CDR2: MDHEN, SYDVKM. Trimming removed 5 bases from V and 4 bases from J, with 12 bases in between. CDR3 sequence reads: CASSTGLLGNTIYF. CDR3 coding DNA: TGTGCCAGCAGTACGGGACTCCTAGGAAACACCATATATTTT.

In regard to this clonotype: This may be a read error: a much more frequent sequence differs by one nucleotide. CDR3 in amino acids: CSAPGGTGNKRPYNSLLHF. The CDR3 nucleotides read TGCAGTGCCCCCGGGGGGACAGGGAATAAGCGTCCCTATAATTCACTCCTCCACTTT. The rearrangement joins TRBV20-1 to TRBJ1-6; 9 nucleotides agree with TRBD1. Germline CDR1 DFQATT, CDR2 SNEGSKA (reference sequence). CDR3 length: 19 residues.

Remarks on this clonotype: This may arise from a read error, as a much more abundant clone is one base away. The CDR3 is CASGFRLAGGNEQFF. The CDR3 DNA reads TGCGCCAGCGGCTTCCGACTAGCGGGGGGCAATGAGCAGTTCTTC. The genes are TRBV5-1 and TRBJ2-1, with 13 bases fitting TRBD2. The germline V gene has CDR1 SGHRS and CDR2 YFSETQ. The CDR3 is made up of 15 amino acids. Full variable domain (remainder filled in from reference TRBV5-1 and TRBJ2-1): KAGVTQTPRYLIKTRGQQVTLSCSPISGHRSVSWYQQTPGQGLQFLFEYFSETQRNKGNFPGRFSGRQFSNSRSEMNVSTLELGDSALYLCASGFRLAGGNEQFFGPGTRLTVL.

The rearrangement joins TRBV5-5 to TRBJ2-4; tentatively, D is TRBD2 (5 bases). Germline loops: CDR1 SGHKS, CDR2 YYEKEE (reference sequence). This CDR3 has 14 amino acids. Trimming pared 4 bases from V and 8 bases from J, leaving 16 bases between. The DNA of the CDR3 is TGTGCCAGCAGCGGGAGATTCCATGGCTACATTCAGTACTTC. Its protein is CASSGRFHGYIQYF.

This clonotype was seen many times. The CDR3: CASSLVAADYNEQFF. The CDR3 DNA reads as TGTGCCAGCAGCTTAGTCGCCGCAGACTACAATGAGCAGTTCTTC. The V gene is TRBV7-2, the J gene TRBJ2-1, with D unresolved. Per germline, CDR1 SGHTA and CDR2 FQGNSA. V was pared by 1 base and J by 3 bases, with 10 bases between. The CDR3 sequence is 15 residues long.

Points on this clonotype: This may be a read error, as it is one base from a much larger clone. The chain uses TRBV20-1 and TRBJ2-1; unclear D gene. The J call may be wrong; the DNA end is better matched by TRBJ2-7. Germline CDR1 and CDR2: DFQATT and SNEGSKA (reference sequence). CDR3 size: 14 residues. CDR3 sequence (DNA): TGCAGTGCGAGGTCGGGTAAAGCCTACAATGAGCAGTACTTC. It encodes CSARSGKAYNEQYF.

At least ten counts were recorded for this clonotype. The chain couples TRBV6-1 to TRBJ2-7; D tentatively fits TRBD1 or TRBD2 (5 bases each). V dropped 1 base and J dropped 0 bases, with 10 bases sitting between them. The CDR3 contains 15 residues. CDR1 and CDR2 from the germline V gene are MNHNS and SASEGT. The CDR3 loop reads CASSEGDGASYEQYF. The CDR3 bases are TGTGCCAGCAGTGAAGGGGACGGCGCCTCCTACGAGCAGTACTTC.

The chain employs TRBV18 and TRBJ1-2; D is unclear. Per the germline V gene, CDR1 is KGHSH and CDR2 is LQKENI. Trimming removed 3 bases from V and 7 bases from J, with 12 bases in between. This CDR3 has 13 residues. CDR3 region: CASSPERKVGYTF. The CDR3 DNA is TGTGCCAGCTCACCCGAGAGGAAGGTTGGCTACACCTTC.

The chain uses TRBV5-1 and TRBJ2-1; D might be TRBD2 (6 bases). This CDR3 is built from 14 residues. Per germline, CDR1 SGHRS and CDR2 YFSETQ. V gave up 0 bases and J gave up 6 bases, with 10 bases separating them. The CDR3 region has the DNA TGCGCCAGCAGCTTGGGGACTATGGTCAATGAGCAGTTCTTC. It yields the protein CASSLGTMVNEQFF.

This clonotype was detected many times. The chain recombines TRBV7-9 with TRBJ2-1, with D perhaps TRBD2 (5 bases). CDR1 is SEHNR, CDR2 FQNEAQ, per germline (reference sequence). V gave up 7 bases and J gave up 1 base, with 26 bases separating them. This CDR3 spans 19 amino acids. The CDR3 DNA follows: TGTGCCAGCACGACCACTAGGGCTTCTTCTCTTGTGTCCTACAATGAGCAGTTCTTC. This encodes CASTTTRASSLVSYNEQFF.

V and J are TRBV19 and TRBJ1-5, with D hard to call. V lost 4 bases, J lost 7 bases, and 11 bases lay in between. There are 13 residues in the CDR3. The germline V gene has CDR1 LNHDA and CDR2 SQIVND (reference sequence). The CDR3 region is CASSTLYFQPQHF. CDR3 bases: TGTGCCAGTAGTACCCTTTATTTCCAGCCCCAGCATTTT.